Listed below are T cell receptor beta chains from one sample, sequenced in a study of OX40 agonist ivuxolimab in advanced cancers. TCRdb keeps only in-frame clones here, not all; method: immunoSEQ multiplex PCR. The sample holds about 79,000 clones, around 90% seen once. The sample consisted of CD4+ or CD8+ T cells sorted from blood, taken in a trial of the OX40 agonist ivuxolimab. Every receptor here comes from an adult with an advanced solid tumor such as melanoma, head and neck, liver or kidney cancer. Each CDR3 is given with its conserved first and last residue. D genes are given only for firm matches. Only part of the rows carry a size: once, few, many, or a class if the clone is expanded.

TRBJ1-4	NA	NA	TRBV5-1	TGCGCCAGCAGCTACGGCCCAACTAATGAAAAACTGTTTTTT	CASSYGPTNEKLFF
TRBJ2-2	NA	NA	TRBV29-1	TGCAGCGTTATGGGATCCGGGGAGCTGTTTTTT	CSVMGSGELFF
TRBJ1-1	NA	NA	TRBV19	TGTGCCAGTAGTACCCTACAGGGAATGAACACTGAAGCTTTCTTT	CASSTLQGMNTEAFF
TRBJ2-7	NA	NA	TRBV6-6	TGTGCCAGCAGGAACCGGGACGGGACCTATTTGTACTTC	CASRNRDGTYLYF
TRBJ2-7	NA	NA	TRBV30	TGTGCCTGGGGACGGGATTACGAGCAGTACTTC	CAWGRDYEQYF
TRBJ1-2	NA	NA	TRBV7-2	TGTGCCAGCAGCTTAGAGGGCAGTGTAGGGCTTGGCTACACCTTC	CASSLEGSVGLGYTF
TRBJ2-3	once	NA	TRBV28	TGTGCCAGCAGTCCCCGAATTGGGAGGGGGCAAGGAGATACGCAGTATTTT	CASSPRIGRGQGDTQYF
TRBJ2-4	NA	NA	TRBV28	TGTGCCAGCAGTTTTGTGGGGGCGCGCGGCATTCAGTACTTC	CASSFVGARGIQYF
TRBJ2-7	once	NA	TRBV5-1	TGCGCCAGCAGCTTGGACGGCGACAGAAACTACGAGCAGTACTTC	CASSLDGDRNYEQYF
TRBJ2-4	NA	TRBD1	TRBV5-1	TGCGCCAGCAGCGACTCGACAGGGGGAAGTTTTAGGGCCAAAAACATTCAGTACTTC	CASSDSTGGSFRAKNIQYF
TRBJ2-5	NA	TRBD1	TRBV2	TGTGCCAGCTGGGGACAGGGGGAGCAAGAGACCCAGTACTTC	CASWGQGEQETQYF
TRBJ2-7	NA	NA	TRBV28	TGTGCCAGCAGGGGATCGGGGCAGCGCTCCTACGAGCAGTACTTC	CASRGSGQRSYEQYF
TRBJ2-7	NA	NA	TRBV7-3	TGTGCCAGCAGCTTAATGCCGGGCCCCTCCTACGAGCAGTACTTC	CASSLMPGPSYEQYF
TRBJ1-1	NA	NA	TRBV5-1	TGCGCCAGCAGCGAGGAGCTGAACACTGAAGCTTTCTTT	CASSEELNTEAFF
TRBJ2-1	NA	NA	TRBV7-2	TGTGCCAGCAGCTTTTCCAGGGACTACAATGAGCAGTTCTTC	CASSFSRDYNEQFF
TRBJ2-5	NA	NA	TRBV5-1	TGCGCCAGCGGGGTGGCAGGCCCCGAGACCCAGTACTTC	CASGVAGPETQYF
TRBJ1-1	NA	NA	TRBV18	TGTGCCAGCTCACCTGTGTTCGATTCGGGCACTGAAGCTTTCTTT	CASSPVFDSGTEAFF
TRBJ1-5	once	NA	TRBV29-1	TGCAGCGCTGCCTTTCCGAATCAGCCCCAGCATTTT	CSAAFPNQPQHF
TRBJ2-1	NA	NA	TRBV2	TGTGCCAGCAGTGAAGCCGTTGGTGAGCAGTTCTTC	CASSEAVGEQFF
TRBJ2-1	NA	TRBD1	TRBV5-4	TGTGCCAGCAGCTTGGGGGACAGGGGAAGGAATGAGCAGTTCTTC	CASSLGDRGRNEQFF
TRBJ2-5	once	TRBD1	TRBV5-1	TGCGCCAGCGGAACAGGGGGCGACCTGGCCCAGTACTTC	CASGTGGDLAQYF
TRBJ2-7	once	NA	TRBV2	TGTGCCAGCAGCTTATGGGGGGCCTACGAGCAGTACTTC	CASSLWGAYEQYF
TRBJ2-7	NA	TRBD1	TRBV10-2	TGCGCCAGCAGTGAGAGTGGACAGGCCTACGAGCAGTACTTC	CASSESGQAYEQYF
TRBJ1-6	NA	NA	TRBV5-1	TGCGCCAGCAGCTTGGAGAATTCACCCCTCCACTTT	CASSLENSPLHF
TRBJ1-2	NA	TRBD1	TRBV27	TGTGCCAGCAGTTCACAGGGGGGTAACTTCAACTATGGCTACACCTTC	CASSSQGGNFNYGYTF
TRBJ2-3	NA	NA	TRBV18	TGTGCCAGCTCACCGAGGGAGTGGACAGATACGCAGTATTTT	CASSPREWTDTQYF
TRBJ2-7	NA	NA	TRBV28	TGTTCTCCGCCTAGACAGGCAGCCTACGAGCAGTACTTC	CSPPRQAAYEQYF
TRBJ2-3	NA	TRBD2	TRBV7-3	TGTGCCAGCAGCTTATGGCCTAGCGGTTACACAGATACGCAGTATTTT	CASSLWPSGYTDTQYF
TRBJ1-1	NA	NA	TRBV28	TGTGCCAGCAGCAAACCTCCGGGGGGCGGGAACACTGAAGCTTTCTTT	CASSKPPGGGNTEAFF
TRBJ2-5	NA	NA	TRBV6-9	TGTGCCAGCAGAGAACCCAAGAAGACCCAGTACTTC	CASREPKKTQYF
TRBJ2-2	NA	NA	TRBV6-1	TGTGCCAGCAGTCTACAGGGCATCGGGGAGCTGTTTTTT	CASSLQGIGELFF
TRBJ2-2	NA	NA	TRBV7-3	TGTGCCAGCAGCCCGAGTCCAACGGGCACCGGGGAGCTGTTTTTT	CASSPSPTGTGELFF
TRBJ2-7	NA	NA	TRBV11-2	TGTGCCAGCAGCTCGACTAGGAAGTTGATCGAGCAGTACTTC	CASSSTRKLIEQYF
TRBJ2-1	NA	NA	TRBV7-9	TGTGCCAGCAGCTTAGGTGGTCGGGAGCAGTTCTTC	CASSLGGREQFF
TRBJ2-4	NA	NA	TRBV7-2	TGTGCCAGCACCGAGGGTACAGCGGGCAAAGCCAAAAACATTCAGTACTTC	CASTEGTAGKAKNIQYF
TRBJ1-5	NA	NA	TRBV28	TGTGCCAGCAGTTTTCTCAGGTCTGGTCAGCCCCAGCATTTT	CASSFLRSGQPQHF
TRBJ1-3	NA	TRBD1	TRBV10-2	TGCGCCAGCAGAGCAGGGGGCGTAAGTGGAAACACCATATATTTT	CASRAGGVSGNTIYF
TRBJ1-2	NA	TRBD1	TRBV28	TGTGCCAGCCGTTTCCCAGGGGGCAATCTCTATGGCTACACCTTC	CASRFPGGNLYGYTF
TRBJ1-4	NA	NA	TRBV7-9	TGTGCCAGCAGCTCCAGGTCGTTGGGCGTTAATGAAAAACTGTTTTTT	CASSSRSLGVNEKLFF
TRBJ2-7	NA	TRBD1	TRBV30	TGTGCCTGGTCTCCGGGACAGGGGGCTCGGGAGCAGTACTTC	CAWSPGQGAREQYF
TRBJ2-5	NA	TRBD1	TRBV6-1	TGTGCCAGCAGTGACAGGGACAGGGGGCCGGAGACCCAGTACTTC	CASSDRDRGPETQYF